The clone carrying this T cell receptor (beta chain) occurred a few times. No antigen is known for it. The ends were cut back, 10 bases at V and 1 base at J, with 10 bases in the middle. The germline V gene encodes CDR1 MNHEY and CDR2 SMNVEV (reference sequence). This CDR3 has 12 residues. The data derive from a study of T cell repertoires in cytomegalovirus infection. As for the study in general: Use of recently identified HLA-C-restricted and well-studied HLA-B-restricted CMV epitopes was part of the study. In public TCR beta signatures, there were indications of both CMV infection and matching HLA type.

TCRdb processed the reads anew with MiXCR; each CDR3 protein has one entry. Of 80,000 or so distinct CDR3 sequences detected, about 24% appear once; the ten largest clones hold approximately 49%. General study results and limits: Predominance within the ex vivo response was attributable to HLA-C-restricted CMV-specific TCR beta clonotypes. Pooled public TCR beta family frequency picked out CMV carriers with the relevant HLA.

Source: CD8+ T cells from cultured PBMCs, taken from culture after CMV antigen stimulation. This clonotype originated in a human donor in good health (CMV status not recorded). Some clones in this sample may be carry-over from other donors' samples. The chain recombines TRBV27 with TRBJ1-1; maybe TRBD1 (6 bases). Here the CDR3 reads CATMTGNTEAFF. The CDR3 DNA reads as TGTGCCACCATGACAGGGAACACTGAAGCTTTCTTT.